This T cell receptor beta chain was captured by sequencing in a study of regulatory T cells in long-lasting Graves disease. Through Arm-PCR of CDR3 regions and iRepertoire HTBI primers, TCR beta libraries were built. MiXCR was run by TCRdb on the multiplex PCR reads, yielding one entry per CDR3 protein. The data contain around 250,000 distinct CDR3 sequences, 20% of them singletons. A remark on this clonotype: Its specificity is not known. This likely traces to a read error, being one base from a far larger clone.

Time point reported: newly diagnosed GD, antithyroid drugs for less than 3 months. Construction of the TCR library relied on RNA isolated from PBMCs. The study's findings and limits: Persistent disease preferred TRBV28, TRBJ1-2 and TRBJ2-5.

CDR1 and CDR2 from the germline V gene are SGHNT and YENEEA. CDR3 length equals 15 residues. This specimen consisted of peripheral blood mononuclear cells (PBMCs), obtained at new diagnosis, from a patient treated with antithyroid drugs. The receptor was isolated from a female donor with Graves disease. The rearrangement links TRBV11-3 to TRBJ2-3; 8 nucleotides agree with TRBD1. The DNA end is more similar to TRBJ2-7, so the J call may be wrong. CDR3 protein: CASSLSQGAISEQYF. CDR3 sequence (DNA): TGTGCCAGCAGCCTAAGCCAGGGGGCTATCAGTGAGCAGTACTTC.